The 31 T cell receptor beta chains given below trace back to one sample, sequenced in a study of T cell responses to AZD1222 COVID-19 vaccine. Clones were read by immunoSEQ multiplex PCR, and TCRdb kept only the in-frame ones, dropping some. The data show over 70,000 clones, 60% to 85% seen once. This specimen consisted of peripheral blood, obtained 28 days after the second dose of the MenACWY control vaccine. Source of these receptors: an adult who received the MenACWY meningococcal vaccine as a control.

This chain uses TRBV5-6 with TRBJ1-3; the match to TRBD1 covers 9 bases. Germline-derived CDR1 and CDR2 are SGHDT and YYEEEE. The CDR3 is 16 residues long. The V segment lost 4 bases and the J segment 2 bases; nucleotides outside the gene matches: 7. CDR3 sequence (DNA): TGTGCCAGCAGCACTCGGACAGGGGACACTGGAAACACCATATATTTT. As protein: CASSTRTGDTGNTIYF.

The chain combines TRBV11-2 with TRBJ2-7; TRBD2 might be the D (7 bases). The germline V gene has CDR1 SGHAT and CDR2 FQNNGV. Trimming pared 0 bases from V and 5 bases from J, leaving 14 bases between. The CDR3 has 15 amino acids. As DNA, the CDR3 is TGTGCCAGCAGCTTAGAACGGGGGGCGGGCCACGAGCAGTACTTC. It yields the protein CASSLERGAGHEQYF.

The sample holds one count of this clone. This rearrangement joins TRBV6-5 to TRBJ2-7, with a weak D call TRBD1 (6 bases). Per germline, CDR1 MNHEY and CDR2 SVGAGI. The length of the CDR3 is 14 residues. Trimming left V 7 bases short and J 2 bases short, with 15 bases between. CDR3 DNA: TGTGCCAGCACTCCGACAGGAACCCCCTACGAGCAGTACTTC. It is translated as CASTPTGTPYEQYF.

This chain links TRBV19 with TRBJ1-5, with D unclear. Trimming removed 6 bases from V and 0 bases from J, with 12 bases in between. This CDR3 has 15 amino acids. Germline CDR1 is LNHDA and CDR2 is SQIVND (reference sequence). The CDR3 DNA reads TGTGCCAGTAGCAGACATCCATATAGCAATCAGCCCCAGCATTTT. Translating it yields CASSRHPYSNQPQHF.

The rearrangement uses TRBV7-2 and TRBJ2-3; D not resolved. The germline V gene encodes CDR1 SGHTA and CDR2 FQGNSA. This CDR3 has 14 amino acids. V was clipped by 1 base and J by 3 bases, with 8 bases between them. In nucleotides, the CDR3 is TGTGCCAGCAGCTTAGTCGCGGCAACAGATACGCAGTATTTT. It encodes CASSLVAATDTQYF. Variable domain in full (rest from reference TRBV7-2 and TRBJ2-3): GAGVSQSPSNKVTEKGKDVELRCDPISGHTALYWYRQSLGQGLEFLIYFQGNSAPDKSGLPSDRFSAERTGGSVSTLTIQRTQQEDSAVYLCASSLVAATDTQYFGPGTRLTVL.

This clone was detected only a few times. This chain uses TRBV27 with TRBJ1-1, with TRBD1 as a possible D gene (6 bases). The germline CDR1 and CDR2 sequences are MNHEY and SMNVEV (reference sequence). The CDR3 runs to 12 residues. V was trimmed by 8 bases and J by 11 bases, leaving 18 bases between them. The CDR3 DNA reads as TGTGCCAGCGGACAGCGAAAAGAGGTTGCTTTCTTT. Protein sequence: CASGQRKEVAFF.

This chain links TRBV6-5 with TRBJ2-3; D may match TRBD1 or TRBD2 (6 bases each). Trimming took 7 bases from V and 1 from J, leaving 12 bases between them. CDR3 size: 14 residues. The V gene's germline CDR1 is MNHEY and CDR2 SVGAGI. CDR3 region: CASNRRGGTDTQYF. The DNA of the CDR3 is TGTGCCAGCAACCGGAGGGGGGGCACAGATACGCAGTATTTT.

This chain joins TRBV28 and TRBJ1-2; no clear D. The germline V and J ends were trimmed by 5 bases and 8 bases, with 12 bases remaining between them. Germline V lookup: CDR1 MDHEN, CDR2 SYDVKM. The CDR3 extends over 12 amino acids. In DNA, the CDR3 is TGTGCCAGCAGTGCACTACCGCGAGGCTACACCTTC. It translates to CASSALPRGYTF.

As for this clone: This CDR3 is also generated by other DNA sequences in the sample. The V and J genes are TRBV5-1 and TRBJ2-2; D call uncertain. The length of the CDR3 is 13 residues. CDR1 is SGHRS, CDR2 YFSETQ, per germline. Trimming took 7 bases from V and 1 from J, leaving 8 bases between them. The CDR3, as DNA: TGCGCCAGCGCGAAGAGGAACACCGGGGAGCTGTTTTTT. Translated, it gives CASAKRNTGELFF.

A single count supports this clone. The V gene is TRBV30, the J gene TRBJ2-7; TRBD1 matches at 11 bases. Germline loops: CDR1 GTSNPN, CDR2 SVGIG (reference sequence). This CDR3 region has 14 residues. V lost 3 bases, J lost 6 bases, and 7 bases stayed unmatched. CDR3 protein: CAWRGPGTGGEQYF. The CDR3 DNA is TGTGCCTGGAGGGGACCGGGGACAGGGGGCGAGCAGTACTTC.

The J gene is TRBJ1-2, the V gene TRBV5-4; D is ambiguous. The CDR3 totals 13 residues. The ends were cut back, 0 bases at V and 6 bases at J, with 9 bases in the middle. Germline V CDR1 and CDR2: SGHNT, YYREEE (reference sequence). Here the CDR3 reads CASSLGRTNGYTF. CDR3 coding DNA: TGTGCCAGCAGCTTGGGCCGAACAAATGGCTACACCTTC.

The rearrangement joins TRBV7-9 to TRBJ1-2, with D perhaps TRBD1 (6 bases). V lost 4 bases to trimming and J lost 2 bases, with 11 bases between them. The CDR3 totals 14 residues. Germline CDR1 reads SEHNR; CDR2 reads FQNEAQ (reference sequence). The CDR3 DNA reads as TGTGCCAGCAGCTCACAGGGATCGAACTATGGCTACACCTTC. It codes for CASSSQGSNYGYTF.

The chain links TRBV30 to TRBJ1-2, with D perhaps TRBD1 (6 bases). Germline CDR1 reads GTSNPN; CDR2 reads SVGIG (reference sequence). The CDR3 covers 12 residues. V dropped 4 bases and J dropped 4 bases, with 10 bases sitting between them. CDR3 region: CAWKGGSYGYTF. The CDR3 bases are TGTGCCTGGAAGGGGGGAAGCTATGGCTACACCTTC.

V is TRBV28 and J is TRBJ1-5; TRBD1 matches at 9 bases. Germline lookup yields CDR1 MDHEN and CDR2 SYDVKM. V was pared by 6 bases and J by 2 bases, with 8 bases of the junction left unmatched. CDR3 length: 16 amino acids. CDR3 nucleotide sequence: TGTGCCAGCAGCACCCTACAGGGGGCTGGCAATCAGCCCCAGCATTTT. Amino acids: CASSTLQGAGNQPQHF.

This chain uses TRBV30 with TRBJ2-4; D gene ambiguous. The CDR3 contains 16 residues. Trimming stripped 2 bases from V and 0 bases from J, with 14 bases between. Per germline, CDR1 GTSNPN and CDR2 SVGIG (reference sequence). The CDR3, as DNA: TGTGCCTGGAGTCGCCTAAGTCGGCTAGCCAAAAACATTCAGTACTTC. Translating it yields CAWSRLSRLAKNIQYF.

Note on this clone: The junction departs from germline at one end; a sequencing error may be responsible. This rearrangement joins TRBV4-2 to TRBJ1-3; D remains ambiguous. This CDR3 spans 17 amino acids. In germline, CDR1 is LGHNA, CDR2 YNFKEQ. The CDR3 region is CASSQDLRSRSGDTIYF. CDR3 sequence (DNA): TGTGCCAGCAGCCAAGACCTCCGTTCCCGGAGTGGAGACACCATATATTTT.

The rearrangement links TRBV6-6 to TRBJ1-4; 9 bases are shared with TRBD1. This CDR3 is built from 15 residues. Unmatched junction bases numbered 5, after V lost 2 bases and J lost 7 bases. CDR1 and CDR2 from the germline V gene are MNHNY and SVGAGI (reference sequence). The DNA for the CDR3 is TGTGCCAGCAGTTACCCCGGGACAGGGCGTGAAAAACTGTTTTTT. It codes for CASSYPGTGREKLFF.

Details on this clone: Other DNA sequences in this sample translate to the same CDR3. This chain connects TRBV29-1 to TRBJ1-1, with D tentatively TRBD1 (5 bases). The CDR3 covers 11 residues. With 5 bases removed from V and 5 bases from J, the gap between germline ends came to 9 bases. Germline V lookup: CDR1 SQVTM, CDR2 ANQGSEA. CDR3 in DNA: TGCAGCGTTACGGGGGGGACTGAAGCTTTCTTT. Protein product: CSVTGGTEAFF.

Worth noting for this clone: The junction departs from germline at one end; a sequencing error may be responsible. The chain couples TRBV7-7 to TRBJ2-2; no clear D. Germline V lookup: CDR1 SSHAT, CDR2 FNYEAQ (reference sequence). The CDR3 is 14 residues long. CDR3 amino acids: CASSLDRITGELFF. CDR3 nucleotide sequence: TGTGCTAGCAGCCTGGACCGAATCACCGGGGAGCTGTTTTTT.

This clone occurred once. This CDR3 is CASSSPPAGGPGDTQYF. CDR3 in DNA: TGTGCCAGCAGCTCCCCCCCAGCGGGAGGGCCGGGAGATACGCAGTATTTT. The chain is built from TRBV7-6 and TRBJ2-3; 10 positions agree with TRBD2. Germline values: CDR1 SGHVS, CDR2 FNYEAQ. J gave up 5 bases and V 4 bases, and 12 bases lay outside the gene matches. This CDR3 is 17 amino acids long.

This sequence joins TRBV4-3 and TRBJ1-2; 10 positions agree with TRBD1. The V and J ends lost 1 base and 7 bases, in that order; junction bases with no gene match: 9. The CDR3 contains 16 residues. CDR1 and CDR2 from the germline V gene are LGHNA and YSLEER. This CDR3 reads CASSQGSGTGVGGYTF. DNA of the CDR3: TGCGCCAGCAGCCAAGGATCCGGGACAGGGGTTGGTGGCTACACCTTC.

V is TRBV19 and J is TRBJ1-1; D gene uncertain. V lost 5 bases, J lost 0 bases, and 7 bases lay in between. CDR3 size: 13 residues. The germline V gene encodes CDR1 LNHDA and CDR2 SQIVND (reference sequence). The CDR3 protein is CASSPQMNTEAFF. The CDR3 DNA reads as TGTGCCAGTAGTCCACAGATGAACACTGAAGCTTTCTTT. Looking up the rest from reference TRBV19 and TRBJ1-1 gives the full variable domain: DGGITQSPKYLFRKEGQNVTLSCEQNLNHDAMYWYRQDPGQGLRLIYYSQIVNDFQKGDIAEGYSVSREKKESFPLTVTSAQKNPTAFYLCASSPQMNTEAFFGQGTRLTVV.

This clone has only a few counts. The chain is built from TRBV6-6 and TRBJ1-4; the D is unclear. This CDR3 contains 16 residues. V gave up 0 bases and J gave up 5 bases, with 13 bases separating them. Germline V CDR1 and CDR2: MNHNY, SVGAGI (reference sequence). This CDR3 is CASSYSVGARNEKLFF. The CDR3 DNA reads TGTGCCAGCAGTTACTCGGTAGGCGCTAGGAATGAAAAACTGTTTTTT.

The genes are TRBV19 and TRBJ1-5; no definite D call. Looked up from germline, CDR1 is LNHDA and CDR2 is SQIVND (reference sequence). V lost 3 bases and J 1 base, leaving 10 bases between the germline ends. The CDR3 length is 15 residues. CDR3 DNA: TGTGCCAGTAGTATTCTGGGCAACAGCAATCAGCCCCAGCATTTT. Translating it yields CASSILGNSNQPQHF.

The rearrangement links TRBV12-3 or TRBV12-4 to TRBJ1-5; D gene uncertain. Trimming shortened V by 6 bases and J by 7 bases, and 10 bases separated the two germline ends. This CDR3 has 12 residues. This CDR3 reads CASSLLNQPQHF. CDR3 coding DNA: TGTGCCAGCAGCCTCCTGAACCAGCCCCAGCATTTT.

The chain is built from TRBV19 and TRBJ1-5; 7 nucleotides line up with TRBD1. The CDR3 is 15 amino acids. With V trimmed by 3 bases and J by 3 bases, 5 bases remained unmatched. CDR1 is LNHDA and CDR2 is SQIVND in the germline V gene (reference sequence). The CDR3 nucleotides read TGTGCCAGTAGTATCCCGGGACAGACCAATCAGCCCCAGCATTTT. The encoded protein is CASSIPGQTNQPQHF.

The chain links TRBV2 to TRBJ1-4, with D unclear. The ends were cut back, 7 bases at V and 1 base at J, with 13 bases in the middle. CDR1 is SNHLY and CDR2 is FYNNEI in the germline V gene. This CDR3 has 15 amino acids. The CDR3 spells CASTEGLGTNEKLFF. In nucleotides, the CDR3 is TGTGCCAGCACCGAGGGCCTGGGAACTAATGAAAAACTGTTTTTT.

This chain connects TRBV28 to TRBJ2-2; D is uncertain. The CDR3 has 17 residues. V dropped 4 bases and J dropped 5 bases, with 20 bases sitting between them. Germline-derived CDR1 and CDR2 are MDHEN and SYDVKM. This chain's CDR3 is CASSSPLGPSRTGELFF. The CDR3, as DNA: TGTGCCAGCAGTTCACCCCTCGGTCCCTCGAGGACCGGGGAGCTGTTTTTT.

The genes are TRBV7-9 and TRBJ1-5; no reliable D call. Germline CDR1 SEHNR, CDR2 FQNEAQ (reference sequence). The CDR3 runs to 13 residues. The V gene lost 2 bases and the J gene lost 6 bases, with 8 bases spanning the gap. The CDR3 DNA sequence: TGTGCCAGCAGCTTATGGAAAGGTCAGCCCCAGCATTTT. Its protein product is CASSLWKGQPQHF.

The V and J genes are TRBV2 and TRBJ1-3; D is undetermined. Looked up from germline, CDR1 is SNHLY and CDR2 is FYNNEI. V was pared by 5 bases and J by 4 bases, with 3 bases between. The CDR3 sequence is 11 residues long. CDR3 residues: CASSRGNTIYF. CDR3 nucleotide sequence: TGTGCCAGCAGTAGGGGAAACACCATATATTTT.

This rearrangement joins TRBV6-5 to TRBJ1-2; 7 bases line up with TRBD1. The junction had 7 bases not matched to a gene; V was cut back by 6 bases and J by 3 bases. This CDR3 comprises 14 residues. Germline-derived CDR1 and CDR2 are MNHEY and SVGAGI. The CDR3 DNA sequence: TGTGCCAGCAGCTTGGGACAGTCACACTATGGCTACACCTTC. Translated, it gives CASSLGQSHYGYTF.